The clone carrying this TCR beta chain was recorded once. The antigen is unknown. The PCR contained 60 Vbeta and 13 Jbeta primers. Profiled with immunoSEQ multiplex PCR; TCRdb holds only in-frame clones, not every one. The table shows 150,000 to 200,000 clones, with over 65% occurring only once. Trimming removed 5 bases at V and 4 bases at J, with 15 bases between. CDR3 size: 15 residues. Germline V gene data show CDR1 as SGHTA and CDR2 as FQGNSA. This sample is part of a study of cytomegalovirus exposure and HLA in healthy donors. Study-wide results and limits: Association of 16,951 TCR beta sequences with HLA alleles was found at 0.05 false discovery rate in a later analysis. It was 150 to 200 TCR beta chains that were listed as cytomegalovirus-associated. Accurate HLA-A and HLA-B prediction from TCR beta sequences was reported for most subjects. The authors assumed roughly uniform sequencing depth across donors for presence/absence analyses.

The sequence was collected from a woman aged 55-75 years in good health and CMV-seropositive. The V and J genes are TRBV7-2 and TRBJ1-3, with D possibly TRBD1 on 5 matching bases. Specimen: PBMCs. The chain's CDR3 is CASSPKGFVGNTIYF. The CDR3, as DNA: TGTGCCAGCAGCCCCAAGGGGTTTGTGGGAAACACCATATATTTT.